A selection of T cell receptor beta chains follows, all from one sample in a study of blood T cell repertoires in COVID-19. Data came from immunoSEQ multiplex PCR; TCRdb stores just in-frame clones and leaves some out. The sample holds some 200,000 clones, roughly 90% seen once. The sample was peripheral blood. The receptors were sampled from a middle-aged woman with acute or convalescent COVID-19. The CDR3 runs from the conserved cysteine through the conserved F or W. D genes are given only for firm matches. Where a row states a size, it is once, few, many or the class of an expanded clone; other rows omit it.

>13|TRBV10-2|-|TRBJ1-2|-
TGCGCCAGCACCCCGACACTCGACTATGGCTACACCTTC
CASTPTLDYGYTF
>16|TRBV19|TRBD1|TRBJ2-3|-
TGTGCCAGTAGCGCCATACAGGGGGCGAGGACAGATACGCAGTATTTT
CASSAIQGARTDTQYF
>16|TRBV5-1|TRBD1|TRBJ1-1|-
TGCGCCAGCAGCTTGCGTCCCCGGACAGGGGGGTTAAGAGCTTTCTTT
CASSLRPRTGGLRAFF
>15|TRBV5-6|-|TRBJ2-3|-
TGTGCCAGCAGCTTCCCTTCCCTGACAGCAGATACGCAGTATTTT
CASSFPSLTADTQYF
>15|TRBV30|-|TRBJ1-3|-
TGTGCCTGGAGAGAGGACAGTTACTCTGGAAACACCATATATTTT
CAWREDSYSGNTIYF
>16|TRBV2|TRBD1|TRBJ1-5|-
TGTGCCAGCAGTGGCGGACAGGGGAATAGCAATCAGCCCCAGCATTTT
CASSGGQGNSNQPQHF
>15|TRBV3-1/TRBV3-2|TRBD1|TRBJ1-1|-
TGTGCCAGCAGCCAAGGCGTGCAGGGGGCCACTGAAGCTTTCTTT
CASSQGVQGATEAFF
>13|TRBV5-4|-|TRBJ1-3|-
TGTGCCAGCAGCCAAACAGGGCGGAACACCATATATTTT
CASSQTGRNTIYF
>17|TRBV27|-|TRBJ1-2|-
TGTGCCAGCAGTCCCCGGGCAGGGGCCCTTTTGACTCGGGGCTACACCTTC
CASSPRAGALLTRGYTF
>14|TRBV7-9|TRBD1|TRBJ1-3|few
TGTGCCAGCAGCCTCAGGACAGGGGAAAACACCATATATTTT
CASSLRTGENTIYF
>13|TRBV10-3|-|TRBJ1-5|-
TGTGCCACCTCATCAGGGAGGGAGCAGCCCCAGCATTTT
CATSSGREQPQHF
>17|TRBV3-1/TRBV3-2|-|TRBJ2-2|-
TGTGCCAGCAGCCAGTGGGTCGGGCCCGCGGGAACCGGGGAGCTGTTTTTT
CASSQWVGPAGTGELFF
>19|TRBV24-1|-|TRBJ1-1|-
TGTGCCACCAGTCCCCACCCAGATTCTTCTCACGGGAGTAACACTGAAGCTTTCTTT
CATSPHPDSSHGSNTEAFF
>13|TRBV5-6|TRBD1|TRBJ1-2|-
TGTGCCAGCAGCCTGGGACAGGGGGTTGGCTACACCTTC
CASSLGQGVGYTF
>15|TRBV10-3|-|TRBJ1-5|once
TGTGCCATCAGTCCACAGGGTAGGAGCAATCAGCCCCAGCATTTT
CAISPQGRSNQPQHF
>17|TRBV5-1|-|TRBJ1-2|-
TGCGCCAGCAGCTTGTCCACAGGGAGTAGGGTCAACTATGGCTACACCTTC
CASSLSTGSRVNYGYTF
>17|TRBV5-5|TRBD1|TRBJ2-1|-
TGTGCCAGCAGCCGCCGGGACAGGTCTAGCTCCTACAATGAGCAGTTCTTC
CASSRRDRSSSYNEQFF
>14|TRBV6-5|-|TRBJ1-2|-
TGTGCCAGCAGTCCAGGGCTCCTTAACTATGGCTACACCTTC
CASSPGLLNYGYTF
>17|TRBV5-1|-|TRBJ2-2|-
TGCGCCAGCAGCTTCTTTACAGGGCCCCCGAACACCGGGGAGCTGTTTTTT
CASSFFTGPPNTGELFF
>14|TRBV3-1/TRBV3-2|-|TRBJ1-2|-
TGTGCCAGCAGCCAAGTTACAGTACCCTATGGCTACACCTTC
CASSQVTVPYGYTF
>15|TRBV2|TRBD1|TRBJ1-6|once
TGTGCCAGCAGCAAACGGACAGGCCGCGAATCACCCCTCCACTTT
CASSKRTGRESPLHF
>14|TRBV5-5|TRBD2|TRBJ2-5|-
TGTGCCAGCAGCCGGGGAGGGGTCCAAGAGACCCAGTACTTC
CASSRGGVQETQYF
>16|TRBV13|-|TRBJ1-1|-
TGTGCCAGCAGCTTCATATTTGAGGGTCTGGCAGCTGAAGCTTTCTTT
CASSFIFEGLAAEAFF
>14|TRBV15|-|TRBJ2-3|-
TGTGCCACCAGCCGGGACTCGTACACAGATACGCAGTATTTT
CATSRDSYTDTQYF
>18|TRBV21-1|-|TRBJ2-3|once
TGTGCCAGCAGCAAAGAGACTAGCGGGGGAACCCGCACAGATACGCAGTATTTT
CASSKETSGGTRTDTQYF
>16|TRBV28|-|TRBJ2-3|-
TGTGCCAGCAGTTCTCAAGGAACAGCTGGCACAGATACGCAGTATTTT
CASSSQGTAGTDTQYF
>14|TRBV30|-|TRBJ2-2|-
TGTGCCTGGAAAATAGAGTCTCTAGGCGGGGAGCTGTTTTTT
CAWKIESLGGELFF
>11|TRBV20-1|TRBD2|TRBJ2-1|-
TGCAGTGCTCGGGACTACCCTGAGCAGTTCTTC
CSARDYPEQFF
>15|TRBV7-8|-|TRBJ1-5|few
TGTGCCAGCAGCTTAGTTCCGGGAGGCAATCAGCCCCAGCATTTT
CASSLVPGGNQPQHF
>14|TRBV9|-|TRBJ1-1|few
TGTGCCAGCACAAAACAGGGCCAGAACACTGAAGCTTTCTTT
CASTKQGQNTEAFF
>14|TRBV27|-|TRBJ2-5|-
TGTGCCAGCAGTCCAGGGACAACCCAAGAGACCCAGTACTTC
CASSPGTTQETQYF
>18|TRBV27|TRBD1|TRBJ2-5|-
TGTGCCAGCAGTTTGAGGATATCGCGGACAGGGTGGAAAGAGACCCAGTACTTC
CASSLRISRTGWKETQYF
>18|TRBV11-2|TRBD2|TRBJ2-5|few
TGTGCCAGCAGCTTAGCCGTGGGCACTAGCGGGGGGTTAGAGACCCAGTACTTC
CASSLAVGTSGGLETQYF
>13|TRBV6-5|TRBD1|TRBJ1-2|-
TGTGCCAGCAGTACGGGACAGTACTATGGCTACACCTTC
CASSTGQYYGYTF
>17|TRBV28|TRBD1|TRBJ1-2|-
TGTGCCAGCAGTCCGGGACAGGGTAGTATCTCTTTCTATGGCTACACCTTC
CASSPGQGSISFYGYTF
>15|TRBV5-1|-|TRBJ1-1|-
TGCGCCAGCAGAGACCCGGGACTTCTGAACACTGAAGCTTTCTTT
CASRDPGLLNTEAFF
>15|TRBV7-2|TRBD1|TRBJ1-2|-
TGTGCCAGCAGCACCGGGGACAGGCTCGCGTATGGCTACACCTTC
CASSTGDRLAYGYTF
>14|TRBV4-1|-|TRBJ2-1|-
TGCGCCAGCACCAAGCGGGTCTCCTACAATGAGCAGTTCTTC
CASTKRVSYNEQFF
>13|TRBV5-1|TRBD1|TRBJ1-2|-
TGCGCCAGCAGAATGACAGGGCCCTATGGCTACACCTTC
CASRMTGPYGYTF
>15|TRBV19|-|TRBJ1-1|-
TGTGCCAGTAGTCCCCCGGGACATCGGAACACTGAAGCTTTCTTT
CASSPPGHRNTEAFF
>16|TRBV6-6|-|TRBJ1-6|once
TGTGCCAGCACCTCTGTGTGGAGCTCCTATAATTCACCCCTCCACTTT
CASTSVWSSYNSPLHF
>13|TRBV5-4|-|TRBJ2-1|-
TGTGCCAGCACCCGGGACTCCTACAATGAGCAGTTCTTC
CASTRDSYNEQFF
>19|TRBV5-6|TRBD1|TRBJ1-4|-
TGTGCCAGCAGCTACGGCCGGGACAGGGGCTTGTTAACTAATGAAAAACTGTTTTTT
CASSYGRDRGLLTNEKLFF
>16|TRBV6-1|TRBD1|TRBJ1-4|-
TGTGCCAGCAGTGCCCTGAACAGGGGCACTAATGAAAAACTGTTTTTT
CASSALNRGTNEKLFF
>14|TRBV30|-|TRBJ1-6|-
TGTGCCTGGACTACCCGGGTCTTAGAGTCACCCCTCCACTTT
CAWTTRVLESPLHF
>15|TRBV25-1|TRBD1|TRBJ1-2|-
TGTGCCAGCAGAGACTCCGGACAGGGCGTAGGCGGCTACACCTTC
CASRDSGQGVGGYTF
>17|TRBV19|-|TRBJ2-1|-
TGTGCCAGTAGTATAGACCTAGGGCTAGCCGGGTACAATGAGCAGTTCTTC
CASSIDLGLAGYNEQFF